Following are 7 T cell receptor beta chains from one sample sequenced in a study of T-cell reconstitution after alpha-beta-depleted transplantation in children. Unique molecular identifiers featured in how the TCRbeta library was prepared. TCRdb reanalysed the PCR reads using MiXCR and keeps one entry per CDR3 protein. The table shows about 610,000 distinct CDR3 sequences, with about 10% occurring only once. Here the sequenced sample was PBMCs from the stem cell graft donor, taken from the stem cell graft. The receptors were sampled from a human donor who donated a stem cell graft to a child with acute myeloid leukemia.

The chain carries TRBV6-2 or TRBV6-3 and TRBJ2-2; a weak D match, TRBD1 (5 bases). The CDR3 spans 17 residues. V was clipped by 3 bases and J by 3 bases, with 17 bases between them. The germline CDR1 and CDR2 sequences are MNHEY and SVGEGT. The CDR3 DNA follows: TGTGCCAGCAGTTATTTGACAGCCCTGACGGACACCGGGGAGCTGTTTTTT. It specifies CASSYLTALTDTGELFF.

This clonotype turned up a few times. CDR3 nucleotide sequence: TGCGCCAGCAGCTTGGTAGCTAGCGGGAGAGAGACCCAGTACTTC. Translation: CASSLVASGRETQYF. The chain links TRBV5-1 to TRBJ2-5, with 10 bases matching TRBD2. This CDR3 comprises 15 residues. V dropped 0 bases and J dropped 4; count of bases not matched to a gene: 3. Germline V gene data show CDR1 as SGHRS and CDR2 as YFSETQ.

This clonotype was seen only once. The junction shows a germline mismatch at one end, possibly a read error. The CDR3 sequence: CAINEPLLAGEMNEQFF. The CDR3 bases are TGTGCCATCAATGAGCCTCTACTAGCGGGAGAAATGAATGAGCAGTTCTTC. The chain recombines TRBV10-3 with TRBJ2-1; 11 nucleotides agree with TRBD2. Germline CDR1 ENHRY, CDR2 SYGVKD. The CDR3 is made up of 17 amino acids.

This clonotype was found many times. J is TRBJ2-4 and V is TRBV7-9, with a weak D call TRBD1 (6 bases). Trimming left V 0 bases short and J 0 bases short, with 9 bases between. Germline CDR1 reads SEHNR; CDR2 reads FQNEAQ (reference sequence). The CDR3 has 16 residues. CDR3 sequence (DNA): TGTGCCAGCAGCTTAGCGGCAGGGGTAGCCAAAAACATTCAGTACTTC. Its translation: CASSLAAGVAKNIQYF.

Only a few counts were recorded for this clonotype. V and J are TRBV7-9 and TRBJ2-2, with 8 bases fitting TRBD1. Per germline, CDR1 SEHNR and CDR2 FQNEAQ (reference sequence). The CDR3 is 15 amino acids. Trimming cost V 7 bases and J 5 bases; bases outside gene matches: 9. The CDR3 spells CASIEQGGLTGELFF. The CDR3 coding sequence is TGTGCCAGCATCGAACAGGGGGGTCTGACCGGGGAGCTGTTTTTT.

CDR3 protein: CATSDRGSSTDTQYF. The CDR3 DNA reads TGTGCCACCAGTGACAGGGGGAGCAGCACAGATACGCAGTATTTT. V is TRBV24-1 and J is TRBJ2-3; 7 bases are shared with TRBD1. The CDR3 is 15 amino acids. Losses at the gene ends were 4 bases for V and 0 bases for J; bases not matched to a gene: 3. CDR1 and CDR2 from the germline V gene are KGHDR and SFDVKD.

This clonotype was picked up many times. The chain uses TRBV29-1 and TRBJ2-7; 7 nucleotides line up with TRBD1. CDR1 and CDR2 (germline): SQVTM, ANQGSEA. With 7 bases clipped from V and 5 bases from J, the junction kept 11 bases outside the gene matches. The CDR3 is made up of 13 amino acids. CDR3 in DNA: TGCAGCGCATATACTAAGGGGGCGAACGAGCAGTACTTC. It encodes CSAYTKGANEQYF.